What follows describes a single T cell receptor (beta chain). No cognate antigen has been identified for it. No much larger clonotype is one base removed from it; base qualities were not supplied. Receptor libraries were prepared by the immunoSEQ multiplex PCR assay. Rearranged TCR beta chain products were amplified from the genomic DNA of sorted T-cell subsets and were then sequenced. The original pipeline was this. Shannon entropy and Simpson indices were used to measure how diverse the repertoire of productive TCR beta rearrangements was. Clonal expansion was assessed using the summed frequency of the 100 most abundant productive TCR beta clonotypes among total reads. A self-reactivity index based on amino acid usage at CDR3beta positions 6 and 7 was applied to the TRB repertoires. Repertoire analyses used two-way ANOVA; flow cytometric analyses used Student t or Mann-Whitney tests. The table comes from immuneACCESS by way of TCRdb, which keeps in-frame sequences with V and J called. Part of the clones is missing from these tables; in studies checked, under half for an unresolved V gene and the rest for unknown reasons. Clone size and V and J calls were adopted from that table, with D and trimming inferred from the DNA. The sample profile shows approximately 48,000 clones; more than 80% of them were found once. Jointly, the top ten make up 0.51% of the sample.

CDR1 and CDR2, per the germline V gene, are LGHNA and YNFKEQ. From its cysteine to its phenylalanine, the CDR3 spans 15 amino acids. Only CDR3 DNA remains: 45 bases, in frame from the first base. V is cut by 5 bases and J by 5 bases, and the space between the germline ends is 18 bases. Conventional CD4+ T cells were purified from blood as CD25-low CD127-high cells before genomic DNA extraction. For repertoire analyses, the comparison group consisted of eight healthy control donors. The record originates from a study of regulatory and conventional T cells in RAG deficiency (dated by TCRdb to about 2017). Some background on the complete study: The study used high-throughput TCR beta sequencing to compare repertoire diversity and composition of Treg, conventional CD4+ and CD8+ T cells between RAG-deficient patients and healthy controls.

The research as a whole found: Compared with control T-cell subpopulations, RAG-deficient patients had much lower Shannon entropy and higher Simpson indices. Some T-cell subset analyses were not performed for some subjects. Shorter CDR3 lengths were found in all patient T-cell subsets, and >85% Treg-Tconv repertoire overlap at nucleotide and amino acid level was observed in Omenn syndrome patients. Unique TCR beta sequences from Treg cells were around 100-fold fewer in Omenn syndrome and CID/AS patients than controls, versus approximately 10-fold for other subsets. In Omenn syndrome patients, sorted CD25-high CD127-low cells may represent peripherally activated cells rather than bona fide Treg cells.

These records were also assigned to another study, of regulatory T cells. Reported in the second study: In the multiplex PCR, 52 forward TRBV primers and 13 reverse TRBJ primers were used, and assay-based and computational corrections were applied for amplification bias. Restricted unique TRB V-J pairs and skewed V and J gene usage were observed in patient repertoires, most markedly in regulatory T cells. T-cell receptor beta repertoires of sorted regulatory, conventional CD4+ and CD8+ T cells were compared between CD3G-deficient patients and healthy controls. Ficoll density separation was used to isolate peripheral blood mononuclear cells. Rearranged TRB loci were amplified from genomic DNA by multiplex PCR within the immunoSEQ assay. Sequencing of the TRB amplicons was done on an Illumina HiSeq platform. Custom algorithms error-filtered the raw sequences and aligned them to reference gene sequences, after which the immunoSEQ online tools were used for analysis. The frequencies of productive and nonproductive TRB rearrangements were evaluated among unique sequences as well as among total sequences. Group comparisons used t tests, Mann-Whitney tests or two-way ANOVA run in Prism software.

Sequencing input: CD4+ effector T cells sorted from blood. The origin of this receptor is a human donor in good health. The sequence is built from TRBV4-2 and TRBJ2-5; a tentative D call is TRBD1 (5 bases match). The DNA sequence follows: TGTGCCAGCAGCTCGGGTAGGGGTAATTGGGAGACCCAGTACTTC. Translated, it gives CASSSGRGNWETQYF.